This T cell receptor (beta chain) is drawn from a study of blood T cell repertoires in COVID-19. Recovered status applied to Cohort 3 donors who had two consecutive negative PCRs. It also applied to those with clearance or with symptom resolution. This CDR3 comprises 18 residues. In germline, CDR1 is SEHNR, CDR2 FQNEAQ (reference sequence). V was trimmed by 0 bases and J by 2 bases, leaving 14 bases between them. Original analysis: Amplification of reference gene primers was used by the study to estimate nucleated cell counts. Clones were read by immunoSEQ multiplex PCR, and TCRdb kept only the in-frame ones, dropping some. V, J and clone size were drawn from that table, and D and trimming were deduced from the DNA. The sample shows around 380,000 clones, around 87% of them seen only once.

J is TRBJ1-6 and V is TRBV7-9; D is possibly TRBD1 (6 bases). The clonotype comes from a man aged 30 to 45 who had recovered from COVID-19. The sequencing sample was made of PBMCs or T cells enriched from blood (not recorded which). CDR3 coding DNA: TGTGCCAGCAGCTTAGCGGGATATACAGGGACCTATAATTCACCCCTCCACTTT. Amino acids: CASSLAGYTGTYNSPLHF.